This T cell receptor beta chain comes out of a study of technical replicates of blood from a handful of donors. Profiled with immunoSEQ multiplex PCR; TCRdb holds only in-frame clones, not every one. The sample holds about 80,000 clones, roughly 98% seen once. The CDR3 is made up of 16 amino acids. Trimming took off 3 bases at V and 5 bases at J, with 16 bases between the two ends. Germline V gives CDR1 MGHRA, CDR2 YSYEKL. Sequenced sample: T cells isolated from PBMCs. The sequence came from a human donor in good health. V is TRBV4-1 and J is TRBJ2-2, with a possible D match to TRBD2 (6 bases). CDR3 DNA sequence: TGCGCCAGCAGCCACGGCTGGGACTCCCATACCGGGGAGCTGTTTTTT. Protein: CASSHGWDSHTGELFF.